A selection of T cell receptor beta chains follows, all from one sample in a study of blood T cells in healthy people across ages. One entry per CDR3 protein results from TCRdb running MiXCR on the 5' RACE reads. The table includes around 1,100,000 distinct CDR3 sequences, 35% to 45% detected once. Material for sequencing was blood. These receptors were collected from a young man in good health. The CDR3 runs from the conserved cysteine through the conserved F or W. D genes are given only for firm matches. Size is omitted from some rows. Given values are once, few, many or a class for expanded clones.

abundance	v_gene	j_gene	d_gene	CDR3nt	CDR3aa
.	TRBV5-1	TRBJ1-4	.	TGCGCCAGCAGCTTGGACACTCAAGAAAAACTGTTTTTT	CASSLDTQEKLFF
.	TRBV10-3	TRBJ1-1	.	TGTGCCATCAGTGAGACAGGCTGGCCTGGGTCTGAAGCTTTCTTT	CAISETGWPGSEAFF
.	TRBV3-1	TRBJ1-5	.	TGTGCCAGCAGCCAAGACGCAGTCCAGCCCCAGCATTTT	CASSQDAVQPQHF
.	TRBV7-7	TRBJ2-2	.	TGTGCTAGCACCAACGATAGGACTTCGAACACCGGGGAGCTGTTTTTT	CASTNDRTSNTGELFF
.	TRBV4-2	TRBJ2-1	.	TGTGCCAGCAGCCAAGATGAGGGCGTGAGCTACAATGAGCAGTTCTTC	CASSQDEGVSYNEQFF
.	TRBV6-5	TRBJ2-1	.	TGTGCCAGCAGTTACTCCACAGGGAACTCCTACAATGAGCAGTTCTTC	CASSYSTGNSYNEQFF
.	TRBV5-1	TRBJ1-1	.	TGCGCCAGCAGCTTGGCCGCGTCCGCGGGGACCACTGAAGCTTTCTTT	CASSLAASAGTTEAFF
.	TRBV27	TRBJ1-2	.	TGTGCCAGCACCAACAGGGTCGACTATGGCTACACCTTC	CASTNRVDYGYTF
.	TRBV14	TRBJ2-7	.	TGTGCCAGCAGCCAAGTCGGGAACCCCTACGAGCAGTACTTC	CASSQVGNPYEQYF
many	TRBV12-3/TRBV12-4	TRBJ2-5	.	TGTGCCAGCACTCGGGGACTCCCCCAAGAGACCCAGTACTTC	CASTRGLPQETQYF
.	TRBV7-8	TRBJ2-3	.	TGTGCCAGCAGCTTATCGACCATGGGAGGCACAGATACGCAGTATTTT	CASSLSTMGGTDTQYF
few	TRBV20-1	TRBJ2-5	.	TGCAGTGCTAGTTTGCTCCGTTCAGGGGAAGAGACCCAGTACTTC	CSASLLRSGEETQYF
.	TRBV20-1	TRBJ1-5	.	TGCAGTGCTAGTAGAGAATGGGGGCGCGCCAATCAGCCCCAGCATTTT	CSASREWGRANQPQHF